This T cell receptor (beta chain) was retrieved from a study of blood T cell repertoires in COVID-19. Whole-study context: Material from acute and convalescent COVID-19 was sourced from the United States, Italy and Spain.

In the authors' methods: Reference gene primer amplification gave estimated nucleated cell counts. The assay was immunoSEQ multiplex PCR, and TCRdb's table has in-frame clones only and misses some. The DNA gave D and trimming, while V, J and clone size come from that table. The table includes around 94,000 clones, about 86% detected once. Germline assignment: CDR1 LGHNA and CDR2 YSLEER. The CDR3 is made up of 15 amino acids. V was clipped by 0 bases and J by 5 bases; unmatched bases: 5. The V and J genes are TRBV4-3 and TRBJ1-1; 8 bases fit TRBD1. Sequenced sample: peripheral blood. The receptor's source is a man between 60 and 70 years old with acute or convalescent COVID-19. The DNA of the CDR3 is TGCGCCAGCAGCCAAGATCCGACAGGGGCTACTGAAGCTTTCTTT. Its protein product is CASSQDPTGATEAFF.